The 15 T cell receptor beta chains below were found in one sample sequenced in a study of cytomegalovirus exposure and HLA in healthy donors. Primers included in the PCR were 60 Vbeta and 13 Jbeta primers. Libraries were prepared by immunoSEQ multiplex PCR; TCRdb keeps only in-frame clonotypes and omits some of them. The sample has about 110,000 clones; 82% are singletons. The specimen sequenced was PBMCs. The receptor source for this set is a man under 40 in good health and CMV-seropositive.

The chain has TRBV6-1 and TRBJ2-7; 7 positions match TRBD2. Germline CDR1 and CDR2: MNHNS and SASEGT. The CDR3 has 13 residues. V lost 7 bases to trimming and J lost 4 bases; unmatched junction nucleotides: 7. The CDR3 DNA follows: TGTGCCAGCATAATGGGGGGGATGTACGAGCAGTACTTC. It translates to CASIMGGMYEQYF.

Regarding this clone: This sample includes further DNA sequences coding for the same CDR3. The V and J genes are TRBV7-9 and TRBJ2-5; 11 bases fit TRBD2. In germline, CDR1 is SEHNR, CDR2 FQNEAQ (reference sequence). J gave up 0 bases and V 5 bases, and 8 bases lay outside the gene matches. The CDR3 extends over 17 amino acids. CDR3 residues: CASSPLTSGTYQETQYF. In DNA, the CDR3 is TGTGCCAGCAGCCCCCTGACTAGCGGGACATACCAAGAGACCCAGTACTTC. The full variable domain, in which reference TRBV7-9 and TRBJ2-5 provide the parts outside the CDR3, is DTGVSQNPRHKITKRGQNVTFRCDPISEHNRLYWYRQTLGQGPEFLTYFQNEAQLEKSRLLSDRFSAERPKGSFSTLEIQRTEQGDSAMYLCASSPLTSGTYQETQYFGPGTRLLVL.

J is TRBJ2-2 and V is TRBV9; no clear D. Germline V gene lookup returns CDR1 SGDLS and CDR2 YYNGEE. The CDR3 is 15 amino acids. V was pared by 0 bases and J by 5 bases, with 11 bases between. The CDR3 bases are TGTGCCAGCAGCGTAGCGGTTTATCGGACCGGGGAGCTGTTTTTT. Amino acids: CASSVAVYRTGELFF.

In this sample, this clone turned up once. The CDR3 DNA reads TGTGCCAGCAGTACGGCGGGGATCACCTACGAGCAGTACTTC. It yields the protein CASSTAGITYEQYF. The chain recombines TRBV11-3 with TRBJ2-7; D is perhaps TRBD2 (6 bases). Trimming left V 6 bases short and J 2 bases short, with 14 bases between. The germline V gene has CDR1 SGHNT and CDR2 YENEEA. This CDR3 has 14 residues.

The chain couples TRBV11-3 to TRBJ2-2, with 7 bases lining up with TRBD1. Trimming at V came to 1 base and at J to 9 bases, leaving 5 bases not matched to a gene. This CDR3 region has 14 residues. Germline assignment: CDR1 SGHNT and CDR2 YENEEA. The CDR3 sequence is CASSLGQGGWELFF. The CDR3 DNA reads as TGTGCCAGCAGCTTAGGACAGGGTGGATGGGAGCTGTTTTTT.

This clone was seen just once. This chain links TRBV7-9 with TRBJ2-1; 8 bases map to TRBD1. The germline CDR1 and CDR2 sequences are SEHNR and FQNEAQ (reference sequence). This CDR3 has 17 amino acids. J gave up 5 bases and V 3 bases, and 12 bases lay outside the gene matches. The CDR3 spells CASSFFRGPNTNNEQFF. Here the CDR3 DNA reads TGTGCCAGCAGCTTTTTCAGGGGGCCCAACACCAACAATGAGCAGTTCTTC.

This clone was seen a few times. The chain joins TRBV5-4 to TRBJ1-1; D perhaps matches TRBD1 (5 bases). The CDR3 length is 12 residues. Looked up from germline, CDR1 is SGHNT and CDR2 is YYREEE (reference sequence). V lost 1 base to trimming and J lost 7 bases, with 8 bases between them. As DNA, the CDR3 is TGTGCCAGCAGCTTGTCAGGGCTTGAAGCTTTCTTT. This encodes CASSLSGLEAFF.

CDR3 nucleotide sequence: TGTGCCAGCAGCTCCGGACAGAGTAATGAAAAACTGTTTTTT. Its protein product is CASSSGQSNEKLFF. The genes are TRBV6-6 and TRBJ1-4; D perhaps matches TRBD1 (6 bases). This CDR3 contains 14 residues. Trimming pared 6 bases from V and 4 bases from J, leaving 12 bases between. Germline V gene lookup returns CDR1 MNHNY and CDR2 SVGAGI (reference sequence).

The chain combines TRBV7-9 with TRBJ1-1; D is unclear. Looked up from germline, CDR1 is SEHNR and CDR2 is FQNEAQ (reference sequence). This CDR3 spans 13 amino acids. V was trimmed by 4 bases and J by 6 bases, leaving 12 bases between them. The chain's CDR3 is CASSSHVSPEAFF. Written as DNA, the CDR3 is TGTGCCAGCAGCTCACATGTCTCGCCTGAAGCTTTCTTT.

This clone was seen a handful of times. The chain carries TRBV29-1 and TRBJ1-1; D is unresolved. V lost 4 bases to trimming and J lost 1 base, with 4 bases between them. Germline values: CDR1 SQVTM, CDR2 ANQGSEA. The CDR3 is 11 amino acids. The CDR3 sequence: CSVGANTEAFF. The DNA for the CDR3 is TGCAGCGTTGGAGCGAACACTGAAGCTTTCTTT.

CDR3 region: CASSLTVTGALYSNQPQHF. DNA for the CDR3: TGTGCCAGCAGTTTGACGGTGACAGGGGCCCTCTATAGCAATCAGCCCCAGCATTTT. This sequence joins TRBV7-9 and TRBJ1-5; 8 nucleotides agree with TRBD1. This CDR3 is built from 19 residues. J was trimmed by 0 bases and V by 6 bases; bases with no gene match: 16. CDR1 SEHNR and CDR2 FQNEAQ come from the germline V gene (reference sequence).

The CDR3 DNA sequence: TGTGCCAGCGATGCCGGGTTTGGGGCCAACGTCCTGACTTTC. Translating it yields CASDAGFGANVLTF. The gene calls are TRBV7-9 and TRBJ2-6; D not resolved. Trimming took 8 bases from V and 3 from J, leaving 11 bases between them. Per germline, CDR1 SEHNR and CDR2 FQNEAQ (reference sequence). CDR3 size: 14 residues.

J is TRBJ1-2 and V is TRBV5-1, with D possibly matching TRBD1 (5 bases). From germline, CDR1 is SGHRS and CDR2 YFSETQ. CDR3 length: 13 residues. Trimming left V 5 bases short and J 8 bases short, with 16 bases between. The CDR3 spells CASRFRVSKGYTF. In DNA form, the CDR3 reads TGCGCCAGCAGGTTCAGGGTCTCAAAGGGCTACACCTTC.

The V gene is TRBV6-5, the J gene TRBJ2-1; 7 nucleotides agree with TRBD2. The junction had 8 bases not matched to a gene; V was cut back by 0 bases and J by 6 bases. The CDR3 loop spans 16 amino acids. Germline V CDR1 and CDR2: MNHEY, SVGAGI. CDR3 protein: CASSYSPTSISNEQFF. CDR3 bases: TGTGCCAGCAGTTACTCCCCGACTAGCATCTCCAATGAGCAGTTCTTC.

The rearrangement links TRBV2 to TRBJ2-1; maybe TRBD2 (6 bases). V lost 6 bases and J lost 2, with 14 bases in between. Germline CDR1 is SNHLY and CDR2 is FYNNEI. The CDR3 runs 15 residues. The CDR3 loop reads CASSKAGPPYNEQFF. The CDR3 DNA follows: TGTGCCAGCAGCAAAGCGGGCCCCCCCTACAATGAGCAGTTCTTC.